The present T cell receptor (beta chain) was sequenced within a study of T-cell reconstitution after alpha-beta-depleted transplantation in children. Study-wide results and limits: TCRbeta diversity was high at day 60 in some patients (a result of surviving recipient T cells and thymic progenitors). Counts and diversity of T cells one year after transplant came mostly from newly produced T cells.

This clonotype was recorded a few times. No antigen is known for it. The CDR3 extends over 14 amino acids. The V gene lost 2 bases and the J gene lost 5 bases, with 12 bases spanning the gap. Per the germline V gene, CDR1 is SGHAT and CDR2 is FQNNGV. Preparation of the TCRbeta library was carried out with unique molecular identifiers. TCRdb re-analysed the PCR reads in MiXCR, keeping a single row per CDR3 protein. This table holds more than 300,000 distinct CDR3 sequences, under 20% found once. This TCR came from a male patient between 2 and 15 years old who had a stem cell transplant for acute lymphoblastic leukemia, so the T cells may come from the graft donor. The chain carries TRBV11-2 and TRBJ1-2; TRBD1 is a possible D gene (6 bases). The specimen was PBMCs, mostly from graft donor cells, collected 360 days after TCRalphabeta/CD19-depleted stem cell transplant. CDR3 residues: CASSLSRGGYGYTF. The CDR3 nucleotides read TGTGCCAGCAGCTTATCCAGGGGTGGTTATGGCTACACCTTC.